The clone carrying this T cell receptor (beta chain) has only a few counts. The CDR3 runs 18 residues. The entry originates in a study of immune heterogeneity within non-small cell lung tumors. Background on the study: Tumors were classified as 4 squamous cell carcinomas, around 10 non-squamous carcinomas and 1 not otherwise specified.

Multiplex PCR amplified TCR beta CDR3 with 32 V and 13 J primers. TCRdb called the multiplex PCR reads again in MiXCR, with one record for every CDR3 protein. The sample has about 21,000 distinct CDR3 sequences, less than 35% seen once. Genomic DNA extracted from bulk tumor tissue served as template. A total of approximately 600 ng was used per sample. During surgery, each primary tumor gave multiple biopsies spaced as far apart as possible. Curative surgery was undertaken by patients, who had untreated, newly diagnosed non-small cell lung cancer. All donors had received a new diagnosis of non-small cell lung cancer and were undergoing surgery with curative intent.

Sequencing input: lung tumor tissue. The chain links TRBV3-2 to TRBJ2-2; the table's D call, TRBD2, has no DNA check behind it. TRBV3-2 is deemed a pseudogene. The TCR originated in a man aged 35 to 55 with non-small cell lung cancer. The CDR3 region has the DNA TGTGCCAGCAGCCAAGGTCCCGGACTCGTCGCGGACACCGGGGAGCTGTTTTTT. Protein sequence: CASSQGPGLVADTGELFF.